Shown below are 9 T cell receptor beta chains from a single sample sequenced in a study of blood T cell repertoires in COVID-19. Libraries were prepared by immunoSEQ multiplex PCR; TCRdb keeps only in-frame clonotypes and omits some of them. The sample lists hundreds of thousands of clones; over 75% were seen once. Material: PBMCs or T cells enriched from blood (not recorded which). These receptors were taken from a man younger than 35 who had recovered from COVID-19.

This clone was counted a single time. The gene calls are TRBV7-9 and TRBJ2-7; perhaps TRBD1 as D (6 bases). V was shortened by 5 bases and J by 2 bases, with 13 bases between the two germline ends. This CDR3 comprises 14 residues. From germline, CDR1 is SEHNR and CDR2 FQNEAQ (reference sequence). CDR3 DNA sequence: TGTGCCAGCAGCCGACAGGAAAAAACCTACGAGCAGTACTTC. As protein: CASSRQEKTYEQYF.

This chain joins TRBV9 and TRBJ2-7, with TRBD1 matching over 8 bases. The CDR3 totals 14 residues. Looked up from germline, CDR1 is SGDLS and CDR2 is YYNGEE. V was clipped by 4 bases and J by 4 bases; unmatched bases: 7. The CDR3 spells CASSYRQGSYEQYF. The CDR3 region has the DNA TGTGCCAGCAGCTATCGACAGGGGTCTTACGAGCAGTACTTC. The full variable domain, completed using reference TRBV9 and TRBJ2-7, is DSGVTQTPKHLITATGQRVTLRCSPRSGDLSVYWYQQSLDQGLQFLIQYYNGEERAKGNILERFSAQQFPDLHSELNLSSLELGDSALYFCASSYRQGSYEQYFGPGTRLTVT.

The chain joins TRBV4-1 to TRBJ2-3; TRBD2 might be the D (7 bases). Germline values: CDR1 MGHRA, CDR2 YSYEKL. CDR3 length: 13 residues. V lost 2 bases to trimming and J lost 9 bases, with 12 bases between them. The CDR3, as DNA: TGCGCCAGCAGCCAAAAAGGGGGGGGCACGCAGTATTTT. Residues: CASSQKGGGTQYF.

V gene TRBV15 combines with J gene TRBJ1-5; 7 bases fit TRBD1. V lost 1 base and J lost 3; bases outside the gene matches: 3. Germline V gene lookup returns CDR1 LNHNV and CDR2 YYDKDF (reference sequence). This CDR3 is built from 15 residues. The CDR3 region has the DNA TGTGCCACCAGCAGAGGACAGGGTAACAATCAGCCCCAGCATTTT. The encoded protein is CATSRGQGNNQPQHF. Combining the CDR3 with reference TRBV15 and TRBJ1-5 gives the whole variable domain DAMVIQNPRYQVTQFGKPVTLSCSQTLNHNVMYWYQQKSSQAPKLLFHYYDKDFNNEADTPDNFQSRRPNTSFCFLDIRSPGLGDTAMYLCATSRGQGNNQPQHFGDGTRLSIL.

This clone was observed once. V and J are TRBV6-4 and TRBJ1-1, with TRBD1 as a possible D gene (5 bases). The germline V and J ends were trimmed by 1 base and 6 bases, with 9 bases remaining between them. Germline V lookup: CDR1 MRHNA, CDR2 SNTAGT. The length of the CDR3 is 13 residues. The CDR3: CASSDWQGAEAFF. The CDR3 DNA follows: TGTGCCAGCAGTGACTGGCAGGGCGCTGAAGCTTTCTTT.

This clone was recorded a few times. This sequence joins TRBV15 and TRBJ1-3, with no clear D. This CDR3 contains 14 residues. Per the germline V gene, CDR1 is LNHNV and CDR2 is YYDKDF (reference sequence). V gave up 3 bases and J gave up 0 bases, with 6 bases separating them. Here the CDR3 reads CATSSPGSGNTIYF. Written as DNA, the CDR3 is TGTGCCACCAGCAGTCCGGGCTCTGGAAACACCATATATTTT.

This chain connects TRBV27 to TRBJ1-5; 7 positions match TRBD1. The CDR3 sequence is 15 residues long. Germline V lookup: CDR1 MNHEY, CDR2 SMNVEV (reference sequence). Trimming took 5 bases from V and 4 from J; bases not matched to a gene: 8. The CDR3 is CASSRYRGGNQPQHF. The CDR3 nucleotides are TGTGCCAGCAGTAGGTACAGGGGTGGGAATCAGCCCCAGCATTTT.

This sequence joins TRBV7-9 and TRBJ1-1, with TRBD1 matching over 11 bases. The CDR3 runs 16 residues. Germline CDR1 is SEHNR and CDR2 is FQNEAQ (reference sequence). V gave up 5 bases and J gave up 2 bases; unmatched junction bases: 7. CDR3 residues: CASSTGTGGVNTEAFF. For the CDR3, the DNA is TGTGCCAGCAGCACCGGGACAGGGGGTGTTAACACTGAAGCTTTCTTT.

Turning to this clone: At one boundary the junction diverges from the germline segment, which might be a read error. This sequence joins TRBV5-5 and TRBJ2-5; TRBD1 agrees at 10 bases. The V gene's germline CDR1 is SGHKS and CDR2 YYEKEE (reference sequence). The CDR3 runs 12 residues. This chain's CDR3 is CASSLEGQGSHF. The CDR3 nucleotides are TGTGCCAGCAGCTTGGAGGGACAGGGGTCCCACTTC. The variable domain in full, completed from reference TRBV5-5 and TRBJ2-5, reads DAGVTQSPTHLIKTRGQQVTLRCSPISGHKSVSWYQQVLGQGPQFIFQYYEKEERGRGNFPDRFSARQFPNYSSELNVNALLLGDSALYLCASSLEGQGSHFGPGTRLLVL.